This T cell receptor (beta chain) is from a study of control samples from healthy donors and cancer patients. The method was immunoSEQ multiplex PCR; TCRdb's version includes in-frame clones alone and lacks a portion of them. The sample has fewer than 200,000 clones; roughly 90% are singletons. This clonotype originated in a woman between 45 and 65 years old in good health. Sequencing was carried out using blood.

This chain's CDR3 is CASSPSRVFYNEQFF. Here the CDR3 DNA reads TGTGCCAGCAGCCCAAGTAGGGTTTTCTACAATGAGCAGTTCTTC. J is TRBJ2-1 and V is TRBV7-3; D not certain. V was clipped by 5 bases and J by 3 bases, with 14 bases between them. Per germline, CDR1 SGHTA and CDR2 FQGTGA. The CDR3 is made up of 15 amino acids.